This TCR beta chain was captured by sequencing in a study of molecular identifiers for immune sequencing clone quantification. TCRdb analysed the PCR reads with MiXCR anew, one entry per CDR3 protein. Among just under 650,000 distinct CDR3 sequences, just under 20% were seen once, and the ten largest hold approximately 0.9%. Regarding this clonotype: Being one base from a much bigger clone, this may be a read error.

There are 17 residues in the CDR3. Germline V gene sequence: CDR1 MGHRA, CDR2 YSYEKL. Trimming cost V 4 bases and J 4 bases, with 20 bases left between them. V usage is TRBV4-1 and J usage is TRBJ2-1; TRBD2 is a possible D gene (5 bases). Sequenced: naive CD8+ T cells from blood, with Jurkat cell RNA spiked in. The subset denotes: FACS-sorted CD8+CD4-CCR7+CD45RA+ naive T cells. The receptor was isolated from a human donor in good health. Some libraries in this study had Jurkat cell RNA spiked in. Written as DNA, the CDR3 is TGCGCCAGCAGCCGCCTTGTAGCTAGCAGGAGTTACAATGAGCAGTTCTTC. Amino acids: CASSRLVASRSYNEQFF.